This T cell receptor (beta chain) comes out of a study of cytomegalovirus exposure and HLA in healthy donors. At the level of the study: Of approximately 400 genotyped donors, more than 70% clustered with self-reported Caucasian donors. Overall study findings and caveats: Presence/absence analyses assumed roughly uniform sequencing depth across donors.

J lost 5 bases, V lost 1 base, and 3 bases had no gene match. The V gene's germline CDR1 is MGHRA and CDR2 YSYEKL. The CDR3 is made up of 14 amino acids. PCR employed 60 Vbeta and 13 Jbeta primers. TCRdb's table, derived via immunoSEQ multiplex PCR, lists solely in-frame clones and lacks some. The table shows fewer than 200,000 clones, with around 82% occurring only once. A note on this clone: The antigen is undetermined.

Healthy bone marrow donors made up the cohort. The specimen sequenced was PBMCs. The TCR comes from a man aged 45 to 65 in good health and CMV-seropositive. The genes are TRBV4-1 and TRBJ2-7, with TRBD2 matching over 9 bases. CDR3 bases: TGCGCCAGCAGCCAAGTTAGCGGGAGTGACGAGCAGTACTTC. It is translated as CASSQVSGSDEQYF.